These T cell receptor beta chains were read from a single sample in a study of control samples from healthy donors and cancer patients. Here immunoSEQ multiplex PCR was the method, and the copy in TCRdb shows in-frame clones only, minus some. The profile shows 40,000 to 50,000 clones, about 93% of them singletons. The specimen sequenced was PBMCs. The receptors were sampled from a woman between 45 and 65 years old with head and neck cancer. The CDR3 runs from the conserved cysteine through the conserved F or W. A D gene is named only where the DNA matches it firmly. Expanded clones are given a class, and other clones once, few, many or no size at all.

NA	TRBV2	TRBJ2-3	TRBD2	TGTGCCAGCAGCACCCTAGCGGGAGGGGCAGATACGCAGTATTTT	CASSTLAGGADTQYF
NA	TRBV27	TRBJ2-4	NA	TGTGCCAGCAGTTTTACCCCAAACGGGGCCAAAAACATTCAGTACTTC	CASSFTPNGAKNIQYF
NA	TRBV2	TRBJ2-6	NA	TGTGCCAGCAAGACAGTTGATGGCCCTGGGGCCAACGTCCTGACTTTC	CASKTVDGPGANVLTF
NA	TRBV24-1	TRBJ2-2	NA	TGTGCCACCAGTGATTTGGTGGACAAAAACACCGGGGAGCTGTTTTTT	CATSDLVDKNTGELFF
NA	TRBV4-3	TRBJ2-1	NA	TGCGCCAGCAGCCAAGCAGGTAGATACACCTACAATGAGCAGTTCTTC	CASSQAGRYTYNEQFF
NA	TRBV25-1	TRBJ2-7	NA	TGTGCCAGCGGAAGCGGACACCTTACCTACGAGCAGTACTTC	CASGSGHLTYEQYF
NA	TRBV18	TRBJ2-1	TRBD1	TGTGCCAGCTCACCACTACAGGGGGCTTACAATGAGCAGTTCTTC	CASSPLQGAYNEQFF
NA	TRBV28	TRBJ2-3	TRBD1	TGTGCCAGCATTCCAGACCCGACAGGGGTTAGCACAGATACGCAGTATTTT	CASIPDPTGVSTDTQYF
NA	TRBV5-1	TRBJ2-3	TRBD1	TGCGCCAGCAGCTTCCAGGGGGAAGATACGCAGTATTTT	CASSFQGEDTQYF
NA	TRBV5-1	TRBJ1-4	NA	TGCGCCAGCAGCCTAGGACCCCAATATCATAATGAAAAACTGTTTTTT	CASSLGPQYHNEKLFF
NA	TRBV15	TRBJ2-7	NA	TGTGCCACCAGCAGAGCCCTAGTCTCCTACGAGCAGTACTTC	CATSRALVSYEQYF
NA	TRBV9	TRBJ1-4	TRBD1	TGTGCCAGCAGCGTAGACCCTGGGGGGACAGCTAATGAAAAACTGTTTTTT	CASSVDPGGTANEKLFF
NA	TRBV2	TRBJ1-2	TRBD1	TGTGCCAGGGGGGGGTTGACCGGGACAGGATATGGCTACACCTTC	CARGGLTGTGYGYTF
NA	TRBV4-3	TRBJ2-2	NA	TGCGCCAGCAGCCAAGCCACCGGGGAGCTGTTTTTT	CASSQATGELFF
once	TRBV6-5	TRBJ1-2	NA	TGTGCCAGCAGTTACAAGTGGGGGGACGGCTACACCTTC	CASSYKWGDGYTF
NA	TRBV5-6	TRBJ1-2	NA	TGTGCCAGCAGCTTGGGGGCCGCGGCTGGCTACACCTTC	CASSLGAAAGYTF
NA	TRBV30	TRBJ1-2	TRBD1	TGTGCCTGGGGGGTGACAGGGGGGGGAGGTGGCTACACCTTC	CAWGVTGGGGGYTF
once	TRBV5-1	TRBJ1-1	NA	TGCGCCAGCAGCTCGGACGGGTGGAACACTGAAGCTTTCTTT	CASSSDGWNTEAFF
NA	TRBV18	TRBJ1-2	NA	TGTGCCAGCTCACCACCGAGCCAGTCTAACTATGGCTACACCTTC	CASSPPSQSNYGYTF
NA	TRBV12-3/TRBV12-4	TRBJ2-2	NA	TGTGCCAGCAGTGGGACATCGATCGGGGAGCTGTTTTTT	CASSGTSIGELFF
NA	TRBV30	TRBJ1-1	TRBD1	TGTGCCTGGAGTGTCCACAGGGGGGGAACTGAAGCTTTCTTT	CAWSVHRGGTEAFF
NA	TRBV5-6	TRBJ1-4	TRBD1	TGTGCCAGCAGCTTCGGGACAGGGGGAGGTGAAAAACTGTTTTTT	CASSFGTGGGEKLFF
few	TRBV2	TRBJ2-1	NA	TGTGCCAGCAGTGAGAGGGGCAATGAGCAGTTCTTC	CASSERGNEQFF
once	TRBV7-2	TRBJ2-7	NA	TGTGCCAGCAGCTTAGAGCGGAGCTCCTACGAGCAGTACTTC	CASSLERSSYEQYF
NA	TRBV2	TRBJ2-6	NA	TGTGCCAGCAGTGACAGGGCTGGGGCCAACGTCCTGACTTTC	CASSDRAGANVLTF
NA	TRBV2	TRBJ2-7	NA	TGTGCCAGCAGAGAGAGCGGACCTCGCTACGAGCAGTACTTC	CASRESGPRYEQYF
NA	TRBV2	TRBJ2-1	TRBD1	TGTGCCAGCAGTGAACGGGGCCAGGGGGCTAACAATGAGCAGTTCTTC	CASSERGQGANNEQFF
once	TRBV2	TRBJ2-5	NA	TGTGCCAGCAGTGAAGGGACCGGGGCTGACCGAGAGACCCAGTACTTC	CASSEGTGADRETQYF
once	TRBV19	TRBJ2-2	TRBD1	TGTGCCAGTAGGAGGGGGCGGGACACCGGGGAGCTGTTTTTT	CASRRGRDTGELFF
NA	TRBV29-1	TRBJ2-1	TRBD2	TGCAGCGTTGAGGGACTAGCGTACAATGAGCAGTTCTTC	CSVEGLAYNEQFF
NA	TRBV28	TRBJ1-5	NA	TGTGCCAGCAGCTCTGGGGGCAGCAATCAGCCCCAGCATTTT	CASSSGGSNQPQHF
NA	TRBV5-1	TRBJ2-2	NA	TGCGCCAGCAGCTTGAGGTTTGGCGGAGCGAACACCGGGGAGCTGTTTTTT	CASSLRFGGANTGELFF
NA	TRBV6-5	TRBJ1-2	TRBD1	TGTGCCAGCACCCCGGGGCAGGGGGCGCGGGGCTACACCTTC	CASTPGQGARGYTF
NA	TRBV4-3	TRBJ2-1	NA	TGCGCCAGCAAAAGGGCTGGGGATTACAATGAGCAGTTCTTC	CASKRAGDYNEQFF
NA	TRBV19	TRBJ2-3	TRBD2	TGTGCCAGTAGTGGCTCACTAGCGGGGGGGCATCCTAGCACAGATACGCAGTATTTT	CASSGSLAGGHPSTDTQYF
NA	TRBV7-2	TRBJ2-7	TRBD1	TGTGCCAGCAGCCCACGGACAGGGGGCTACGAGCAGTACTTC	CASSPRTGGYEQYF
NA	TRBV20-1	TRBJ2-3	NA	TGCAGTGCTAGAGATGCGGATACGCAGTATTTT	CSARDADTQYF
NA	TRBV2	TRBJ1-1	NA	TGTGTTACAACGGGCCTTCAGGGGAACACTGAAGCTTTCTTT	CVTTGLQGNTEAFF
NA	TRBV12-3/TRBV12-4	TRBJ2-3	NA	TGTGCCAGCAGTTCGGCTGAGACAGATACGCAGTATTTT	CASSSAETDTQYF
NA	TRBV30	TRBJ2-7	TRBD1	TGTGCCTGGGCGACAGGGGGCTACGAGCAGTACTTC	CAWATGGYEQYF
NA	TRBV4-1	TRBJ2-7	NA	TGCGCCAGCAGCCAAGAAGGATGGACATGGCAGTACTTC	CASSQEGWTWQYF
once	TRBV19	TRBJ1-2	NA	TGTGCCAGTAGTATTCGGTCGGGGTACTATGGCTACACCTTC	CASSIRSGYYGYTF
NA	TRBV2	TRBJ2-1	NA	TGTGCCAGCAGTGAAGGGAGGGTCAGTGAGCAGTTCTTC	CASSEGRVSEQFF
NA	TRBV6-2/TRBV6-3	TRBJ2-7	NA	TGTGCCAGCAGTCACCGCATCTCGAGGGAGCAGTACTTC	CASSHRISREQYF
NA	TRBV12-3/TRBV12-4	TRBJ1-1	NA	TGTGCCAGCAGTTTGCGCAAGGAAGCTTTCTTT	CASSLRKEAFF
NA	TRBV5-1	TRBJ1-1	NA	TGCGCCAGCAGCTTGGAGGGGGGAGAAGCTTTCTTT	CASSLEGGEAFF
NA	TRBV19	TRBJ1-5	NA	TGTGCCAGTAAAGCGACAGTTAGCAATCAGCCCCAGCATTTT	CASKATVSNQPQHF
NA	TRBV2	TRBJ1-2	NA	TGTGCCAGCAGTGAAAACGGCAACTATGGCTACACCTTC	CASSENGNYGYTF
NA	TRBV5-1	TRBJ2-3	TRBD2	TGCGCCAGCGGCCAGGGACTAGCGACCAGCACAGATACGCAGTATTTT	CASGQGLATSTDTQYF
NA	TRBV28	TRBJ2-1	TRBD2	TGTGCCAGCAGTCCGCGGGAGATGTACAATGAGCAGTTCTTC	CASSPREMYNEQFF
NA	TRBV18	TRBJ2-7	TRBD2	TGTGCCAGCTCACCGGCGGGGCTAGCGGGGATGATCCAGCAGAACTTGTACTTC	CASSPAGLAGMIQQNLYF
NA	TRBV30	TRBJ2-4	NA	TGTGCCTGGGCCGGGGTAGCCAAAAACATTCAGTACTTC	CAWAGVAKNIQYF
NA	TRBV2	TRBJ2-1	NA	TGTGCCAGCAAAGGTTCTCCTACCTACAATGAGCAGTTCTTC	CASKGSPTYNEQFF
NA	TRBV5-1	TRBJ2-3	NA	TGCGCCAGCAGCTTGGGGGGCGGTTTCACAGATACGCAGTATTTT	CASSLGGGFTDTQYF
NA	TRBV4-1	TRBJ2-7	NA	TGCGCCAGCAGCCTACCCTCCTACGAGCAGTACTTC	CASSLPSYEQYF
NA	TRBV5-4	TRBJ1-2	TRBD1	TGTGCCAGCAGCTTGGACAGGGGGACCTATGGCTACACCTTC	CASSLDRGTYGYTF
NA	TRBV6-5	TRBJ1-6	NA	TGTGCCAGCAGTTACTCGAAAGGTGCTGATTCACCCCTCCACTTT	CASSYSKGADSPLHF
NA	TRBV2	TRBJ1-2	NA	TGTGCCAGCAGTCGCTCCGGCTACACCTTC	CASSRSGYTF
NA	TRBV6-2/TRBV6-3	TRBJ1-2	NA	TGTGCCAGCAGTGCGGACAGTGGCGGGGGCTACACCTTC	CASSADSGGGYTF